The rows below give T cell receptor beta chains drawn from one sample of a study of CD8+CD57+ T cells in acquired aplastic anemia. TCRdb used MiXCR to reprocess the reads, holding one entry per CDR3 protein. The table includes about 120,000 distinct CDR3 sequences, 50% to 70% detected once. The sample consisted of sorted CD4+, CD8+, or CD8+CD57+ T cells (not recorded which) from PBMCs. The source of these receptors is a human donor with aplastic anemia. Each CDR3 is given with its conserved first and last residue. D genes are given only for firm matches. Size is stated for part of the rows, as once, few or many counts, or as a class when the clone is expanded.

TRBJ1-1 TRBV19 . . TGTGCCAGTAAGGACATGGTGACCACTGAAGCTTTCTTT CASKDMVTTEAFF
TRBJ2-3 TRBV7-1 once . TGTGCCAGCAGCTCGGACAGCGGGGCCGCAGATACGCAGTATTTT CASSSDSGAADTQYF
TRBJ2-5 TRBV5-4 . . TGTGCCAGCAGCTTGGGGGACACAGAAGGGCTATACGAGACCCAGTACTTC CASSLGDTEGLYETQYF
TRBJ2-5 TRBV20-1 . TRBD2 TGCAGTGCTAGGCCCAGCGGGGGGGCCGCCGGGGAGACCCAGTACTTC CSARPSGGAAGETQYF
TRBJ2-7 TRBV13 many . TGTGCCAGCAGCCTAGGGGGACCAGGATCAAACGAGCAGTACTTC CASSLGGPGSNEQYF
TRBJ2-6 TRBV15 . . . CATSREGGFGANVLTFF
TRBJ2-7 TRBV20-1 . TRBD1 TGCAGTGCTATTACCGGGACAGGGACCTACGAGCAGTACTTC CSAITGTGTYEQYF
TRBJ1-2 TRBV12-3/TRBV12-4 many TRBD1 TGTGCCAGCAGGCCCACAGGGGGCCGTGGCTACACCTTC CASRPTGGRGYTF
TRBJ1-5 TRBV7-2 . . TGTGCCAGCAGTCAAACCACGGGTTGGAATCAGCCCCAGCATTTT CASSQTTGWNQPQHF
TRBJ1-4 TRBV20-1 . . TGCAGTGCTAGAGCCCGCGGGGGGGTGGAGGAAAAACTGTTTTTT CSARARGGVEEKLFF
TRBJ2-5 TRBV2 . . TGTGCCAGCAGTGAACAGGGGGGAGAGGGGGAGACCCAGTACTTC CASSEQGGEGETQYF
TRBJ2-5 TRBV13 . TRBD1 TGTGCCAGCAGCTTAAGGGACAGGCAAGAGACCCAGTACTTC CASSLRDRQETQYF
TRBJ2-1 TRBV20-1 . TRBD2 TGCAGTGCTAGAGAGGGACTAGCTTTCTACAATGAGCAGTTCTTC CSAREGLAFYNEQFF
TRBJ2-6 TRBV2 once . TGTGCCAGCAGTGAAGCGCTCGGGACCAACGTCCTGACTTTC CASSEALGTNVLTF
TRBJ2-7 TRBV7-2 many . TGTGCCAGCAGCTTAGGGGACATTTACGAGCAGTACTTC CASSLGDIYEQYF
TRBJ1-6 TRBV20-1 . TRBD1 TGCAGTGCTAGACGGAGCGGACAGGGGGCTAATTCACCCCTCCACTTT CSARRSGQGANSPLHF
TRBJ2-1 TRBV2 . . TGTGCCAGCAGTGAGGTTGACAGCAACTCCTACAATGAGCAGTTCTTC CASSEVDSNSYNEQFF
TRBJ2-7 TRBV6-1 . TRBD2 TGTGCCAGCAGCCTCGGGACTAGCGGATCCTACGAGCAGTACTTC CASSLGTSGSYEQYF
TRBJ1-2 TRBV4-1 . . TGCGCCAGCAGCCAGGATACGCCAGGTGGAGGCTACACCTTC CASSQDTPGGGYTF
TRBJ2-7 TRBV3-1 many TRBD1 TGTGCCAGCAGCCGGACAGGGACCTACGAGCAGTACTTC CASSRTGTYEQYF
TRBJ1-3 TRBV13 . TRBD1 TGTGCCAGCAGCTTAGGACAGGGGACTGGAAACACCATATATTTT CASSLGQGTGNTIYF
TRBJ2-7 TRBV2 . . TGTGCCAGCAGTGAGGAGACAGCTTCATACTACGAGCAGTACTTC CASSEETASYYEQYF
TRBJ1-2 TRBV27 few TRBD1 TGTGCCAGCAGTTTATCCGGGACAGGGGCCGGCTACACCTTC CASSLSGTGAGYTF
TRBJ1-2 TRBV29-1 once . TGCAGCGTTGGACAATACTATGGCTACACCTTC CSVGQYYGYTF
TRBJ2-7 TRBV9 many TRBD2 TGTGCCAGCAGCGAGGGGTCAGGTAGCGGGGAAGGGCAGTACTTC CASSEGSGSGEGQYF
TRBJ1-2 TRBV20-1 . . TGCAGTGCTAGAGTGGTGGGGGGATCTGGCTACACCTTC CSARVVGGSGYTF
TRBJ2-1 TRBV29-1 many TRBD2 TGCAGCGTTGAGGGGGGGACCTTCTCCTACAATGAGCAGTTCTTC CSVEGGTFSYNEQFF